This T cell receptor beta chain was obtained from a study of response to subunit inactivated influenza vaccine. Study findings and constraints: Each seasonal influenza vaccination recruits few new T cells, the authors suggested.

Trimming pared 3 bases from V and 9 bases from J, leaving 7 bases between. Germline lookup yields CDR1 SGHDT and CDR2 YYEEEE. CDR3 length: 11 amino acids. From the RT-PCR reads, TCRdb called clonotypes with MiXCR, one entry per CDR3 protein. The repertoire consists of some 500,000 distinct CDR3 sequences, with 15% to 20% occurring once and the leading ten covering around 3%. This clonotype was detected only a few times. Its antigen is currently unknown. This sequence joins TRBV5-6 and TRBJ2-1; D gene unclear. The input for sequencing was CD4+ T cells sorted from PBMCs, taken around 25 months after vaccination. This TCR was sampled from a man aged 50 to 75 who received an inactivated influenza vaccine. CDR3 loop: CASSWKLEQFF. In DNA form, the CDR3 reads TGTGCCAGCAGCTGGAAACTTGAGCAGTTCTTC. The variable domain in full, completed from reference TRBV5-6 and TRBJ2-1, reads DAGVTQSPTHLIKTRGQQVTLRCSPKSGHDTVSWYQQALGQGPQFIFQYYEEEERQRGNFPDRFSGHQFPNYSSELNVNALLLGDSALYLCASSWKLEQFFGPGTRLTVL.